This T cell receptor (beta chain) stems from a study of tumor-infiltrating lymphocytes in oesophageal squamous cell carcinoma. This clonotype was counted ten times or more. The V gene end was trimmed by 6 bases and the J gene end by 1 base; junction bases not matched to a gene: 9. Germline V gives CDR1 WSHSY, CDR2 SAAADI. The CDR3 length is 15 residues. TCRdb called the PCR reads again in MiXCR, with one record for every CDR3 protein. The data contain fewer than 20,000 distinct CDR3 sequences, roughly 42% of them singletons. The chain employs TRBV10-2 and TRBJ2-7; TRBD1 aligns across 7 bases. The specimen was esophageal tumor tissue. The receptor comes from a male donor with esophageal squamous cell carcinoma. The CDR3 loop reads CASRARQGLSYEQYF. In nucleotides, the CDR3 is TGCGCCAGCAGGGCCAGACAGGGTTTATCCTACGAGCAGTACTTC.